The source of this T cell receptor beta chain is a study of blood T cell repertoires in COVID-19. As for the study in general: COVID-19 samples, acute and convalescent, were from the United States, Italy and Spain. The analysed material was cDNA or gDNA that came from T cells, B-cell-depleted T cells, or PBMCs.

Per the authors' pipeline: How many nucleated cells were present was estimated from reference gene primer amplification. Method: immunoSEQ multiplex PCR; TCRdb's copy keeps in-frame clones and lacks some. Clone size and V and J calls were adopted from that table, with D and trimming inferred from the DNA. Of some 30,000 clones in the sample, 83% are singletons; the top ten hold about 25%. Between the trimmed V and J ends, which lost 5 bases and 8 bases, there was a span of 12 bases. The CDR3 totals 12 residues. The V gene's germline CDR1 is SNHLY and CDR2 FYNNEI. The TCR comes from a man in his 70s with active COVID-19. The sequenced sample was peripheral blood. This sequence joins TRBV2 and TRBJ1-2; D perhaps matches TRBD1 (5 bases). In nucleotides, the CDR3 is TGTGCCAGCAGTTTCACAGGCGACGGCTACACCTTC. Translating gives CASSFTGDGYTF.